This is a list of T cell receptor beta chains from one sample in a study of STAT5B mutations in CD4+ large granular lymphocyte leukemia. Sequencing used immunoSEQ multiplex PCR; TCRdb keeps in-frame clones, though not all of them. Of over 25,000 clones in the sample, about 86% were seen once. Material for sequencing was CD4+ T cells from blood buffy coats. The receptors come from a human donor in good health. Each CDR3 is given with its conserved first and last residue. The D gene is left open where the match is weak. The size of a clone is reported for some rows only, either as once, few or many, or as a class for expanded clones.

TRBJ2-2	NA	TRBV7-2	NA	TGTGCCAGCAGCGCCGGCGGAGGCTCCGGGGAGCTGTTTTTT	CASSAGGGSGELFF
TRBJ1-4	TRBD1	TRBV28	NA	TGTGCCAGCAGTCCCGACAGGGGGCGATGGGAAAAACTGTTTTTT	CASSPDRGRWEKLFF
TRBJ1-1	NA	TRBV19	NA	TGTGCCAGTAGTATCAGGAACAGCCACATGAACACTGAAGCTTTCTTT	CASSIRNSHMNTEAFF
TRBJ1-2	NA	TRBV7-8	NA	TGTGCCAGCAGCTTAGGGGGGGTTGACTATGGCTACACCTTC	CASSLGGVDYGYTF
TRBJ2-3	NA	TRBV28	NA	TGTGCCAGCAGTCTACAGGGTGTTAGCCTAGCGGGCACAGATACGCAGTATTTT	CASSLQGVSLAGTDTQYF
TRBJ2-1	TRBD2	TRBV7-2	NA	TGTGCCAGCAGCTGGACTAGAGGTAATGAGCAGTTCTTC	CASSWTRGNEQFF
TRBJ2-2	NA	TRBV6-5	NA	TGTGCCAGCTCTTCAATCGGCGGGCGCGCCGGGGAGCTGTTTTTT	CASSSIGGRAGELFF
TRBJ1-2	TRBD1	TRBV9	NA	TGTGCCAGCAGCGTAGAAAAACCGGGACAGCCTTATGGCTACACCTTC	CASSVEKPGQPYGYTF
TRBJ1-2	NA	TRBV9	once	TGTGCCAGCAGCGTAGCCAGCAGGGCCCCCGCCGATGGCTACACCTTC	CASSVASRAPADGYTF
TRBJ2-1	NA	TRBV7-2	NA	TGTGCCAGCAGCTTAGGATTGCAGACCCATGAGCAGTTCTTC	CASSLGLQTHEQFF
TRBJ2-5	TRBD2	TRBV4-3	NA	TGCGCCAGCAGCCCAAGCGGGACCGAGCAAGAGACCCAGTACTTC	CASSPSGTEQETQYF
TRBJ1-5	NA	TRBV6-6	NA	TGTGCCAGCAGTTACTCGATTGGGGGGCTAGGTCAGCCCCAGCATTTT	CASSYSIGGLGQPQHF
TRBJ1-2	NA	TRBV9	NA	TGTGCCAGCAGCGTCGGGTGGACTGCTAACTATGGCTACACCTTC	CASSVGWTANYGYTF
TRBJ2-3	NA	TRBV14	NA	TGTGCCAGCAGTCAGGGACTCACGAGAGGGGATACGCAGTATTTT	CASSQGLTRGDTQYF
TRBJ1-3	NA	TRBV28	NA	TGTGCCAGCAGACCGCAGACGGGCAAAGGAAACACCATATATTTT	CASRPQTGKGNTIYF
TRBJ2-1	TRBD2	TRBV4-1	NA	TGCGCCAGCAGCCAGCAACTACGTAGGACTAGCGTCTACAATGAGCAGTTCTTC	CASSQQLRRTSVYNEQFF
TRBJ1-3	NA	TRBV19	NA	TGTGCCAGTAGTAGCCCGGAACACCGCTCTGGAAACACCATATATTTT	CASSSPEHRSGNTIYF
TRBJ2-1	NA	TRBV7-2	NA	TGTGCCAGCAGCTTCAGGAGAGAGGACAATGAGCAGTTCTTC	CASSFRREDNEQFF
TRBJ2-1	NA	TRBV28	NA	TGTGCCAGCAGTTTATTAAGGTACAATGAGCAGTTCTTC	CASSLLRYNEQFF
TRBJ1-6	NA	TRBV6-1	NA	TGTGCCAGCAGTGTCCGGACAGCCAATTCACCCCTCCACTTT	CASSVRTANSPLHF
TRBJ1-2	NA	TRBV7-2	NA	TGTGCCAGCAGCTTAGATAGGGGCGCTTATGGCTACACCTTC	CASSLDRGAYGYTF
TRBJ1-4	NA	TRBV4-2	NA	TGTGCCAGCAGCCAAGATGAGTTCGGCAGACGGGGTGAAAAACTGTTTTTT	CASSQDEFGRRGEKLFF
TRBJ1-2	NA	TRBV6-1	few	TGTGCCAGCAGAAAACAGGGACTAGGCGGCTACACCTTC	CASRKQGLGGYTF
TRBJ2-7	NA	TRBV7-2	NA	TGTGCCAGCAGGGAGGGGGGCTACGAGCAGTACTTC	CASREGGYEQYF
TRBJ1-3	NA	TRBV30	NA	TGTGCCTGGACTTGGGAGGGAAACACCATATATTTT	CAWTWEGNTIYF
TRBJ2-1	TRBD2	TRBV7-8	NA	TGTGCCAGCAGCTTTGCCGGGAGGGAAAATGAGCAGTTCTTC	CASSFAGRENEQFF
TRBJ2-4	TRBD1	TRBV4-1	NA	TGCGCCAGCAGCTTTACAGGGGACCCTAGGGCCAAAAACATTCAGTACTTC	CASSFTGDPRAKNIQYF
TRBJ2-5	NA	TRBV6-5	NA	TGTGCCAGCAGTTGGGGCGGCGGGTACCAAGAGACCCAGTACTTC	CASSWGGGYQETQYF
TRBJ2-3	NA	TRBV5-4	once	TGTGCCAGCAAACAAAAGCGGAGGCGAGTCACAGATACGCAGTATTTT	CASKQKRRRVTDTQYF
TRBJ2-5	NA	TRBV5-4	NA	TGTGCCAGCAGCTCCACAGGGCATCAAGAGACCCAGTACTTC	CASSSTGHQETQYF
TRBJ1-1	NA	TRBV6-5	NA	TGTGCCAGCAGGGGAGGGGGGGCGGGAGTTGAAGCTTTCTTT	CASRGGGAGVEAFF
TRBJ2-5	NA	TRBV19	NA	TGTGCCAGTAGTATAAAAGGGAAGGAGACCCAGTACTTC	CASSIKGKETQYF
TRBJ1-2	NA	TRBV28	NA	TGTGCCAGCAGACCTCCCTCCAGGGCCACCGAGCGCTACACCTTC	CASRPPSRATERYTF
TRBJ1-1	NA	TRBV11-2	NA	TGTGCCAGCAGCCACTCCCCAGGACATAATTCTGAAGCTTTCTTT	CASSHSPGHNSEAFF
TRBJ2-7	NA	TRBV7-2	NA	TGTGCCAGCAGCTTAAGTTCGGGACGGCCCTACGAGCAGTACTTC	CASSLSSGRPYEQYF
TRBJ1-6	NA	TRBV6-1	NA	TGTGCCAGCAGTGGGGACCAGAGCTCCTATAATTCACCCCTCCACTTT	CASSGDQSSYNSPLHF
TRBJ1-1	NA	TRBV5-6	few	TGTGCCAGCAGCCCCGGAACCAACACTGAAGCTTTCTTT	CASSPGTNTEAFF
TRBJ1-1	NA	TRBV2	NA	TGTGCCAGCAGTGAAGCGCAGGCAGGGCATGCTTTCTTT	CASSEAQAGHAFF
TRBJ2-2	NA	TRBV5-8	NA	TGTGCCAGCAGCGTGCCGGGAACTAACACCGGGGAGCTGTTTTTT	CASSVPGTNTGELFF
TRBJ2-5	TRBD2	TRBV7-2	NA	TGTGCCAGCAGCCGACTAGCGGGGGGGTATGAGACCCAGTACTTC	CASSRLAGGYETQYF
TRBJ2-5	NA	TRBV30	NA	TGTGCCTGGAGCGACAACCAAGAGACCCAGTACTTC	CAWSDNQETQYF
TRBJ2-1	NA	TRBV21-1	NA	TGTGCCAGCAGCACTAACAGGGGGGGACGGGGCCCCCTCTACAATGAGCAGTTCTTC	CASSTNRGGRGPLYNEQFF
TRBJ2-6	NA	TRBV6-6	NA	TGTGCCAGCAAAGACGGAACCCTCTCTGGGGCCAACGTCCTGACTTTC	CASKDGTLSGANVLTF
TRBJ2-1	NA	TRBV5-6	NA	TGTGCCAGCAGCTTGGCTAACGAGCAGTTCTTC	CASSLANEQFF
TRBJ1-5	TRBD1	TRBV18	NA	TGTGCCAGCTCACCACCGGGACAGGGGCTAATTAAACCCCAGCATTTT	CASSPPGQGLIKPQHF
TRBJ2-3	TRBD1	TRBV11-3	NA	TGTGCCAGCAGCTTGGGCGGACAGGGCCGCACAGATACGCAGTATTTT	CASSLGGQGRTDTQYF
TRBJ1-2	NA	TRBV2	NA	TGTGCCAGCAGTGAAGCTCCCGGGACCTATGGCTACACCTTC	CASSEAPGTYGYTF
TRBJ1-1	NA	TRBV27	once	TGTGCCAGCAGTTTTCGTGACAGCAACACTGAAGCTTTCTTT	CASSFRDSNTEAFF
TRBJ1-3	TRBD1	TRBV9	NA	TGTGCCAGCAGCACCGACAGGGGAGGAAACACCATATATTTT	CASSTDRGGNTIYF
TRBJ2-3	NA	TRBV6-1	NA	TGTGCCAGCAGTGCTCGTCCGGGGCCCAACACAGATACGCAGTATTTT	CASSARPGPNTDTQYF
TRBJ2-7	TRBD1	TRBV12-5	NA	TGTGCTAGCTTCTCCTCCGGGGGCCGGGACAGGGCCTACGAGCAGTACTTC	CASFSSGGRDRAYEQYF
TRBJ2-5	TRBD1	TRBV10-3	NA	TGTGCCATCAGTGAATCGACAGGGGGCCAAGAGACCCAGTACTTC	CAISESTGGQETQYF
TRBJ2-1	NA	TRBV25-1	NA	TGTGCCAGCAGTGAATACGGCCTAAGCGACAATGAGCAGTTCTTC	CASSEYGLSDNEQFF
TRBJ2-1	TRBD1	TRBV7-3	NA	TGTGCCAGCAGCTTCGGGACAGCCAACAATGAACAGTTCTTC	CASSFGTANNEQFF
TRBJ2-7	TRBD2	TRBV5-4	NA	TGTGCCAGCAGCTTAAGCGGGGGTACCTACGAGCAGTACTTC	CASSLSGGTYEQYF
TRBJ1-5	NA	TRBV4-2	few	TGTGCCAGCAGCCAATTTGGAAGACAGACAAATCAGCCCCAGCATTTT	CASSQFGRQTNQPQHF
TRBJ1-5	TRBD1	TRBV2	NA	TGTGCCAGCAGTAGCGGGACAGGGGGTGGCAATCAGCCCCAGCATTTT	CASSSGTGGGNQPQHF
TRBJ1-2	NA	TRBV6-6	NA	TGTGCCAGCAGTCTGGGAGCGTCACCATCCTATGGCTACACCTTC	CASSLGASPSYGYTF
TRBJ1-2	NA	TRBV15	NA	TGTGCCACCAGCAGAGATCTACAGGGTTCTGGCTACACCTTC	CATSRDLQGSGYTF